What follows are 24 T cell receptor beta chains derived from one specimen sequenced in a study of cytomegalovirus exposure and HLA in healthy donors listed by TCRdb under 2017. Library prep was done by the immunoSEQ multiplex PCR assay. The multiplex PCR relied on a mix of 60 forward primers for TCR Vbeta segments and 13 reverse primers for TCR Jbeta segments. TCRdb stores this immuneACCESS table with in-frame sequences only. Part of the clones is absent; in the studies checked, under half of the shortfall reflects unresolved V genes, and no reason is known for the rest. The sample table contains around 140,000 clones; only one count was recorded for approximately 80% of them. The ten biggest clones cover approximately 3.8% of the sample. What was sequenced was PBMCs. The receptors here all came from a male donor in good health and CMV-seronegative.

V usage is TRBV27 and J usage is TRBJ2-1; 11 positions agree with TRBD1. CDR3 length: 19 amino acids. V lost 4 bases to trimming and J lost 1 base; unmatched junction nucleotides: 12. CDR1 and CDR2 from the germline V gene are MNHEY and SMNVEV (reference sequence). The CDR3 sequence is CASSSPYRGTGGSYNEQFF. The CDR3 bases are TGTGCCAGCAGTTCTCCCTACCGAGGGACAGGGGGGTCCTACAATGAGCAGTTCTTC.

For the CDR3, the DNA is TGTGCCAGCAGCCAGAGAGGGATTCGTTTGAGTGGCTACACCTTC. Residues: CASSQRGIRLSGYTF. The V gene is TRBV6-5, the J gene TRBJ1-2; D remains unclear. This CDR3 is built from 15 residues. V lost 6 bases to trimming and J lost 7 bases, with 21 bases between them. The germline gives CDR1 MNHEY, CDR2 SVGAGI.

The rearrangement joins TRBV5-1 to TRBJ2-3, with 7 positions matching TRBD2. The germline gives CDR1 SGHRS, CDR2 YFSETQ. The trim removed 4 bases at V and 2 bases at J, leaving 7 bases unmatched. CDR3 length: 15 residues. Written as DNA, the CDR3 is TGCGCCAGCAGCGGGACTACCACCAACACAGATACGCAGTATTTT. Protein sequence: CASSGTTTNTDTQYF.

This chain connects TRBV19 to TRBJ1-4; TRBD1 matches at 8 bases. Per germline, CDR1 LNHDA and CDR2 SQIVND (reference sequence). V shed 8 bases and J 4 bases; nucleotides not matched to a gene: 6. CDR3 size: 14 residues. The chain's CDR3 is CASRDRGVNEKLFF. The CDR3 DNA is TGTGCCAGTCGCGACAGGGGCGTTAATGAAAAACTGTTTTTT.

The genes are TRBV10-3 and TRBJ1-1; 7 positions match TRBD1. The CDR3 spans 15 residues. With 0 bases clipped from V and 4 bases from J, the junction kept 5 bases outside the gene matches. Looked up from germline, CDR1 is ENHRY and CDR2 is SYGVKD. The CDR3 nucleotides are TGTGCCATCAGTGAGTCCGGAACAGGGGCCACTGAAGCTTTCTTT. It yields the protein CAISESGTGATEAFF.

V and J are TRBV6-5 and TRBJ1-2; the match to TRBD1 covers 9 bases. J lost 7 bases, V lost 2 bases, and 5 bases had no gene match. The CDR3 sequence is 14 residues long. Germline-derived CDR1 and CDR2 are MNHEY and SVGAGI. The CDR3 coding sequence is TGTGCCAGCAGTTACGCTACAGGGGGCTCTGGCTACACCTTC. This encodes CASSYATGGSGYTF.

The J gene is TRBJ1-1, the V gene TRBV6-1; TRBD1 is a possible D gene (6 bases). V lost 6 bases and J lost 7, with 18 bases in between. Germline values: CDR1 MNHNS, CDR2 SASEGT. The CDR3 sequence is 14 residues long. CDR3 sequence reads: CASRSRAGVGEAFF. CDR3 nucleotides: TGTGCCAGCAGATCCCGGGCAGGGGTAGGTGAAGCTTTCTTT.

This sequence joins TRBV9 and TRBJ2-1, with D unresolved. The V gene's germline CDR1 is SGDLS and CDR2 YYNGEE. Trimming pared 0 bases from V and 4 bases from J, leaving 8 bases between. This CDR3 is 14 amino acids long. The DNA for the CDR3 is TGTGCCAGCAGCGTAGAAATCCCGTACAATGAGCAGTTCTTC. It encodes CASSVEIPYNEQFF.

This clone was seen more than once but under ten times. The chain joins TRBV20-1 to TRBJ2-1; no firm D call. This CDR3 is 11 amino acids long. Per the germline V gene, CDR1 is DFQATT and CDR2 is SNEGSKA (reference sequence). V lost 4 bases and J lost 6, with 7 bases in between. Written as DNA, the CDR3 is TGCAGTGCTATGCTACCCAATGAGCAGTTCTTC. The encoded protein is CSAMLPNEQFF.

The chain has TRBV18 and TRBJ1-3; 9 bases align to TRBD1. The ends lost 6 bases at V and 0 bases at J; junction bases unmatched: 6. Germline V CDR1 and CDR2: KGHSH, LQKENI. The CDR3 runs to 16 residues. The CDR3 nucleotides are TGTGCCAGCTCTACCGGGACAGGGCGCTCTGGAAACACCATATATTTT. Amino acids: CASSTGTGRSGNTIYF.

The chain combines TRBV14 with TRBJ2-3; possibly TRBD2 for D (6 bases). CDR3 length equals 12 residues. The V end was cut by 3 bases, the J end by 7 bases, with 8 bases between. CDR1 is SGHDN, CDR2 FVKESK, per germline. The DNA for the CDR3 is TGTGCCAGCAGCCAGAGCGGGTATACGCAGTATTTT. Protein sequence: CASSQSGYTQYF.

This chain uses TRBV11-3 with TRBJ2-3; 13 bases fit TRBD2. Germline loops: CDR1 SGHNT, CDR2 YENEEA. This CDR3 comprises 16 residues. J gave up 5 bases and V 5 bases, and 7 bases lay outside the gene matches. The CDR3 reads CASSQGLAGKVDTQYF. In DNA, the CDR3 is TGTGCCAGCAGCCAGGGACTAGCGGGGAAGGTAGATACGCAGTATTTT.

The sample holds one count of this clone. The chain employs TRBV5-1 and TRBJ2-2, with D perhaps TRBD1 (5 bases). Germline CDR1 and CDR2: SGHRS and YFSETQ. There are 16 residues in the CDR3. Trimming took 0 bases from V and 4 from J, leaving 13 bases between them. The CDR3 region is CASSLGGRAATGELFF. CDR3 DNA sequence: TGCGCCAGCAGCTTGGGAGGCAGGGCCGCCACCGGGGAGCTGTTTTTT.

This clone has a handful of counts. This rearrangement joins TRBV27 to TRBJ1-6, with D perhaps TRBD1 (6 bases). Per the germline V gene, CDR1 is MNHEY and CDR2 is SMNVEV (reference sequence). Trimming left V 3 bases short and J 5 bases short, with 14 bases between. There are 16 residues in the CDR3. CDR3: CASSFSMTGDNSPLHF. The DNA for the CDR3 is TGTGCCAGCAGTTTTTCCATGACAGGCGATAATTCACCCCTCCACTTT.

In this sample, this clone turned up a few times. V gene TRBV25-1 combines with J gene TRBJ2-7; perhaps TRBD1 as D (6 bases). Germline CDR1 reads MGHDK; CDR2 reads SYGVNS. V was cut by 3 bases and J by 0 bases, with 15 bases left in between. CDR3 length equals 16 residues. The CDR3 is CASSDPPGHNSYEQYF. Here the CDR3 DNA reads TGTGCCAGCAGTGATCCCCCGGGACACAACTCCTACGAGCAGTACTTC.

V gene TRBV6-5 combines with J gene TRBJ1-2; 11 nucleotides align to TRBD1. The V segment lost 7 bases and the J segment 8 bases; nucleotides outside the gene matches: 9. This CDR3 has 14 residues. Germline loops: CDR1 MNHEY, CDR2 SVGAGI. In DNA, the CDR3 is TGTGCCAGCAACGGACAGGGGGCTTTCGGCGGCTACACCTTC. Its protein product is CASNGQGAFGGYTF.

The chain links TRBV10-1 to TRBJ2-1, with D maybe TRBD1 (6 bases). The length of the CDR3 is 19 residues. V shed 3 bases and J shed 3 bases, with 24 bases lying between them. Germline loops: CDR1 WNHNN, CDR2 SYGVQD (reference sequence). The CDR3 nucleotides read TGCGCCAGCAGTGAACCAGGGGTGTTGACGCCTGGAGGCTACAATGAGCAGTTCTTC. As protein: CASSEPGVLTPGGYNEQFF.

The CDR3 nucleotides read TGTGCCAGCAGCCCGGGAGGGGGGGGATCCGATGGCTACACCTTC. Translating gives CASSPGGGGSDGYTF. The chain couples TRBV5-5 to TRBJ1-2, with TRBD1 as a possible D gene (6 bases). The germline V gene encodes CDR1 SGHKS and CDR2 YYEKEE (reference sequence). There are 15 residues in the CDR3. V was cut by 4 bases and J by 6 bases, with 19 bases left in between.

The chain is built from TRBV19 and TRBJ2-1, with 8 bases lining up with TRBD2. This CDR3 has 15 amino acids. Germline assignment: CDR1 LNHDA and CDR2 SQIVND (reference sequence). V was clipped by 4 bases and J by 8 bases; unmatched bases: 10. In DNA, the CDR3 is TGTGCCAGTAGTACCACGGGAGGGCATCAGGATGAGCAGTTCTTC. Translating gives CASSTTGGHQDEQFF.

J is TRBJ2-1 and V is TRBV4-1; the match to TRBD2 covers 15 bases. Per germline, CDR1 MGHRA and CDR2 YSYEKL. V gave up 4 bases and J gave up 8 bases; unmatched junction bases: 6. The CDR3 runs to 16 residues. The CDR3 DNA follows: TGCGCCAGCAGCCCCGGACTAGCGGGAGGGGGGTATGAGCAGTTCTTC. This gives the protein CASSPGLAGGGYEQFF.

This chain connects TRBV6-5 to TRBJ2-7, with D hard to call. Trimming took 0 bases from V and 2 from J, leaving 11 bases between them. The germline V gene has CDR1 MNHEY and CDR2 SVGAGI. CDR3 length: 15 residues. The CDR3 region is CASSYSHSSPYEQYF. CDR3 nucleotide sequence: TGTGCCAGCAGTTACTCACACAGTTCCCCCTACGAGCAGTACTTC.

The J gene is TRBJ1-1, the V gene TRBV28; maybe TRBD1 (5 bases). Germline lookup yields CDR1 MDHEN and CDR2 SYDVKM. Deletions cut 7 bases from V and 5 bases from J, with 14 bases between. The CDR3 runs to 13 residues. In DNA form, the CDR3 reads TGTGCCAGCACTATTGGGGGGGAAACTGAAGCTTTCTTT. It specifies CASTIGGETEAFF.

The chain employs TRBV29-1 and TRBJ1-1, with a weak D call TRBD1 (6 bases). There are 13 residues in the CDR3. Germline assignment: CDR1 SQVTM and CDR2 ANQGSEA. V lost 6 bases, J lost 3 bases, and 14 bases lay in between. The CDR3 region has the DNA TGCAGCGTCGTACCTCAGGGGTACACTGAAGCTTTCTTT. This codes for CSVVPQGYTEAFF.

This clone occurred once. V usage is TRBV11-2 and J usage is TRBJ2-7; 8 bases line up with TRBD2. This CDR3 is built from 16 residues. Germline V lookup: CDR1 SGHAT, CDR2 FQNNGV. J was trimmed by 5 bases and V by 1 base; bases with no gene match: 10. The CDR3 coding sequence is TGTGCCAGCAGCTTAGCGAGGTTTGCGGGGGGTCACGAGCAGTACTTC. Encoded protein: CASSLARFAGGHEQYF.